This T cell receptor (beta chain) is from a study of technical replicates of blood from several donors. This CDR3 has 15 residues. Libraries were prepared by immunoSEQ multiplex PCR; TCRdb keeps only in-frame clonotypes and omits some of them. Of tens of thousands of clones listed, 80% to 95% are singletons. Sequenced input: T cells isolated from PBMCs. This TCR was recovered from a human donor in good health. This chain joins TRBV21-1 and TRBJ1-1; the table's D call TRBD1 went unverified against the DNA. TRBV21-1 is labeled a pseudogene. Here the CDR3 DNA reads TGTGCCAGCAGCAAAGGTAAGAGGGGGCGACCTGAAGCTTTCTTT. It translates to CASSKGKRGRPEAFF.